Listed below are T cell receptor beta chains from one sample, sequenced in a study of yellow fever vaccine responses in identical twins. TCRdb redid the calling of the RT-PCR reads with MiXCR, one entry per CDR3 protein. The table records some 510 distinct CDR3 sequences, around 69% of them present only once. Specimen: T cells from blood (PBMCs), unsorted or a sorted subset (not recorded which), collected before or after yellow fever vaccination (not recorded which). The source is a female donor who received the yellow fever vaccine. Each CDR3 is given with its conserved first and last residue. D genes are given only for firm matches. A clone size is listed for some rows: how often the clone was seen (once, few, many), or a class if it is expanded.

V gene	clone size	D gene	J gene	CDR3 DNA	CDR3 protein
TRBV11-1	.	.	TRBJ2-7	TGTGCCAGCAGCTTAGCGGGGTTCCCCTACGAGCAGTACTTC	CASSLAGFPYEQYF
TRBV20-1	.	.	TRBJ1-5	TGCAGTGCCGGAGCTGCTCAGCCCCAGCATTTT	CSAGAAQPQHF
TRBV7-9	.	TRBD2	TRBJ2-3	TGTGCCAGCAGCTTAGTACTAGCGGGGTCCACAGATACGCAGTATTTT	CASSLVLAGSTDTQYF
TRBV11-2	.	.	TRBJ2-3	TGTGCCAGCAGCTTATTTCTCGGCGGCACAGATACGCAGTATTTT	CASSLFLGGTDTQYF
TRBV4-2	.	.	TRBJ2-1	TGTGCCAGCAGCCAAAGGGACAATGAGCAGTTCTTC	CASSQRDNEQFF
TRBV2	.	TRBD1	TRBJ2-1	TGTGCCAGCAGTCCAGACAGGGTTAATGAGCAGTTCTTC	CASSPDRVNEQFF
TRBV27	once	.	TRBJ2-1	TGTGCCAGCAGTTGGTCTAGCGAGGGGAATGAGCAGTTCTTC	CASSWSSEGNEQFF
TRBV4-1	.	TRBD1	TRBJ2-7	TGCGCCAGCAGCCCCAGGACAGGGTTGATGTCCTACGAGCAGTACTTC	CASSPRTGLMSYEQYF
TRBV11-3	.	.	TRBJ1-1	TGTGCCAGCAGCCACCCCCCTTCTGGGGGCACTGAAGCTTTCTTT	CASSHPPSGGTEAFF
TRBV15	.	.	TRBJ2-1	TGTGCCACCAGCAGAGGTAGCGGCAATGAGCAGTTCTTC	CATSRGSGNEQFF
TRBV15	.	TRBD1	TRBJ1-5	TGTGCCACCAGCCCTACGCCAGCAGGGGGATATCAGCCCCAGCATTTT	CATSPTPAGGYQPQHF
TRBV6-2/TRBV6-3	.	TRBD2	TRBJ2-1	TGTGCCAGCTCGTCCACTAGCGAATACAATGAGCAGTTCTTC	CASSSTSEYNEQFF
TRBV4-2	few	.	TRBJ1-2	TGTGCCAGCAGCCAAGGACGGGGCGGCTACACCTTC	CASSQGRGGYTF
TRBV28	.	.	TRBJ2-1	TGTGCCAGCAGTTTCCGGGAGTACTACAATGAGCAGTTCTTC	CASSFREYYNEQFF
TRBV5-6	.	.	TRBJ2-1	TGTGCCAGCAGCTTGGTGCCATACAATGAGCAGTTCTTC	CASSLVPYNEQFF
TRBV15	.	TRBD2	TRBJ2-1	TGTGCCACCAGCAGAGATAGCAGACTAGCGGGGAACTACAATGAGCAGTTCTTC	CATSRDSRLAGNYNEQFF
TRBV5-5	.	.	TRBJ1-1	TGTGCCAGCAGCATTGAAGTTGGGAGGAACACTGAAGCTTTCTTT	CASSIEVGRNTEAFF
TRBV9	.	TRBD2	TRBJ2-3	TGTGCCAGCAGCGCCGACAGACTAGCGGGGGAATATACGCAGTATTTT	CASSADRLAGEYTQYF
TRBV4-3	.	TRBD1	TRBJ2-3	TGCGCCAGCAGCCAAACCCAGGGACAGGGCCGGGATACGCAGTATTTT	CASSQTQGQGRDTQYF
TRBV7-9	.	.	TRBJ2-7	TGTGCCACAGGACAGACCGGTACCTACGAGCAGTACTTC	CATGQTGTYEQYF
TRBV9	.	.	TRBJ2-2	TGTGCCAGCAGCGTAGTCGCCGGGGAGCTGTTTTTT	CASSVVAGELFF
TRBV24-1	.	.	TRBJ1-1	TGTGCCACCAGAGGGGCCAGGGAAGCTTTCTTT	CATRGAREAFF
TRBV12-3/TRBV12-4	.	TRBD1	TRBJ1-2	TGTGCCAGCAGGCCAACGACAGGGGACTATGGCTACACCTTC	CASRPTTGDYGYTF
TRBV5-6	.	.	TRBJ1-6	TGTGCCAGTCAGGACGGAGATAATTCACCCCTCCACTTT	CASQDGDNSPLHF
TRBV9	.	.	TRBJ1-1	TGTGCCAGCAGCAAAGGGGTGGGGGAAGCTTTCTTT	CASSKGVGEAFF
TRBV7-9	few	.	TRBJ1-1	TGTGCCAGCAACGGGGGGAACACTGAAGCTTTCTTT	CASNGGNTEAFF
TRBV6-5	few	.	TRBJ2-1	TGTGCCAGCAGTTACCGAGGGTGGCATGAGCAGTTCTTC	CASSYRGWHEQFF
TRBV11-1	few	.	TRBJ2-3	TGTGCCAGCAGCCCCCCCGGGGGCGCTGACCAGGATACGCAGTATTTT	CASSPPGGADQDTQYF
TRBV4-2	.	.	TRBJ2-2	TGTGCCAGCAGCCAAGATCCTACCGGGGAGCTGTTTTTT	CASSQDPTGELFF
TRBV7-3	few	.	TRBJ2-1	TGTGCCAGCAGCCCGGGACTCCCAGGACCCAATGAGCAGTTCTTC	CASSPGLPGPNEQFF
TRBV4-1	once	.	TRBJ2-7	TGCGCCAGCAGCCAAGTAGCCTTCAGGGGCCCCTACGAGCAGTACTTC	CASSQVAFRGPYEQYF
TRBV2	.	TRBD2	TRBJ2-3	TGTGCCAGCAGTGAAGAGGCGGGGGGGCCTGCAGATACGCAGTATTTT	CASSEEAGGPADTQYF